One and the same sample provided the 10 T cell receptor beta chains below, sequenced in a study of response to subunit inactivated influenza vaccine. MiXCR, applied by TCRdb to the RT-PCR reads, yields one record per CDR3 protein. The sample has about 520,000 distinct CDR3 sequences; more than 7% are singletons. The sample in question was PBMCs from blood, obtained roughly 24 months after vaccination. The receptors were sampled from a man in his fifties or sixties who received an inactivated influenza vaccine.

V and J are TRBV2 and TRBJ2-1; no clear D. Looked up from germline, CDR1 is SNHLY and CDR2 is FYNNEI. This CDR3 comprises 12 residues. The V end lost 4 bases, the J end lost 7 bases, and 8 bases lay between the germline ends. The CDR3: CASSGFRNEQFF. The CDR3 DNA reads TGTGCCAGCAGTGGTTTCCGAAATGAGCAGTTCTTC.

The chain has TRBV12-3 or TRBV12-4 and TRBJ1-6; the D gene is possibly TRBD1 (5 bases). Trimming removed 3 bases from V and 9 bases from J, with 12 bases in between. This CDR3 has 14 residues. The chain's CDR3 is CASSFLGGTSPLHF. CDR3 sequence (DNA): TGTGCCAGCAGTTTTTTGGGGGGAACTTCACCCCTCCACTTT.

This clonotype was picked up many times. The chain has TRBV28 and TRBJ2-7, with D perhaps given as TRBD1 or TRBD2 (5 bases each). This CDR3 spans 14 amino acids. Trimming removed 6 bases at V and 3 bases at J, with 15 bases between. Looked up from germline, CDR1 is MDHEN and CDR2 is SYDVKM. The CDR3 DNA reads as TGTGCCAGCAGCTCAGGGACGGTACTCTACGAGCAGTACTTC. It codes for CASSSGTVLYEQYF. The variable domain in full, completed from reference TRBV28 and TRBJ2-7, reads DVKVTQSSRYLVKRTGEKVFLECVQDMDHENMFWYRQDPGLGLRLIYFSYDVKMKEKGDIPEGYSVSREKKERFSLILESASTNQTSMYLCASSSGTVLYEQYFGPGTRLTVT.

This clonotype came up many times. This chain links TRBV2 with TRBJ1-5, with TRBD1 matching over 7 bases. V lost 6 bases and J lost 7; bases outside the gene matches: 9. The CDR3 sequence is 14 residues long. In germline, CDR1 is SNHLY, CDR2 FYNNEI. The CDR3, as DNA: TGTGCCAGCAGCGCAGACAGGGAAGGACAGCCCCAGCATTTT. Protein sequence: CASSADREGQPQHF. The whole variable domain, remainder taken from reference TRBV2 and TRBJ1-5, is EPEVTQTPSHQVTQMGQEVILRCVPISNHLYFYWYRQILGQKVEFLVSFYNNEISEKSEIFDDQFSVERPDGSNFTLKIRSTKLEDSAMYFCASSADREGQPQHFGDGTRLSIL.

This clonotype appeared many times. This sequence joins TRBV5-1 and TRBJ2-1, with 12 bases identical to TRBD2. CDR1 and CDR2 (germline): SGHRS, YFSETQ. The CDR3 runs to 16 residues. V trimming: 4 bases; J trimming: 6 bases; junction bases outside the gene matches: 8. The CDR3 bases are TGCGCCAGCAGCCCACCGACTAGCGGGAGCCTCAATGAGCAGTTCTTC. As protein: CASSPPTSGSLNEQFF.

This clonotype was found a few times. J is TRBJ1-2 and V is TRBV6-5; D is perhaps TRBD1 (6 bases). Germline assignment: CDR1 MNHEY and CDR2 SVGAGI. There are 14 residues in the CDR3. V lost 2 bases and J lost 5, with 12 bases in between. CDR3 coding DNA: TGTGCCAGCAGTTACCGGCTGCAGGGGTATGGCTACACCTTC. It specifies CASSYRLQGYGYTF.

This clonotype showed up just a few times. The CDR3 bases are TGCAGTGCTAGCGATGGGGGTCAGGGAGAGACCCAGTACTTC. Translating gives CSASDGGQGETQYF. The chain employs TRBV20-1 and TRBJ2-5; either TRBD1 or TRBD2 may supply D (5 bases each). Per germline, CDR1 DFQATT and CDR2 SNEGSKA (reference sequence). The germline V and J ends were trimmed by 3 bases and 4 bases, with 15 bases remaining between them. This CDR3 region has 14 residues.

This clonotype has only one observation. The genes are TRBV6-5 and TRBJ2-7; D is ambiguous. The V gene lost 0 bases and the J gene lost 4 bases, with 16 bases spanning the gap. There are 16 residues in the CDR3. Germline lookup yields CDR1 MNHEY and CDR2 SVGAGI. The CDR3 is CASSYSLDPSRYEQYF. CDR3 DNA sequence: TGTGCCAGCAGTTACTCGCTAGATCCCTCGAGATACGAGCAGTACTTC.

This rearrangement joins TRBV7-8 to TRBJ1-1; D ambiguous. Germline V gene sequence: CDR1 SGHVS, CDR2 FQNEAQ. With 5 bases removed from V and 1 base from J, the gap between germline ends came to 8 bases. The CDR3 extends over 13 amino acids. The CDR3 region has the DNA TGTGCCAGCAGCGGTGATTCGAACACTGAAGCTTTCTTT. Its translation is CASSGDSNTEAFF.

This clonotype occurred many times. This chain joins TRBV28 and TRBJ2-5; 7 bases align to TRBD1. The J segment lost 2 bases and the V segment lost 5 bases, leaving 11 bases of the junction unmatched. CDR1 is MDHEN and CDR2 is SYDVKM in the germline V gene. CDR3 length: 16 amino acids. Here the CDR3 DNA reads TGTGCCAGCAGTCCCGGACAGGCGCCCAGTCAAGAGACCCAGTACTTC. Its translation: CASSPGQAPSQETQYF.